A selection of T cell receptor beta chains follows, all from one sample in a study of shared clonotypes between healthy human individuals. Only in-frame clones appear in the TCRdb table, and some are missing; sequencing was by immunoSEQ multiplex PCR. The table shows some 1.4 million clones, with more than 95% occurring only once. The sample taken for sequencing was naive CD4+ T cells sorted from blood. These receptors were collected from a man aged 25-45 years in good health. Both conserved end residues are part of each CDR3. D genes are given only for firm matches.

V	J	D	DNA	CDR3
TRBV5-4	TRBJ2-3	-	TGTGCCAGCAGCTTCGGTGTTAGCACAGATACGCAGTATTTT	CASSFGVSTDTQYF
TRBV19	TRBJ2-5	TRBD2	TGTGCCAGTAGTGCCGGACTAGCGGGCCAAGAGACCCAGTACTTC	CASSAGLAGQETQYF
TRBV9	TRBJ2-5	TRBD2	TGTGCCAGCAGCGTAGTAGGGACTAGCGGGAGAGAGACCCAGTACTTC	CASSVVGTSGRETQYF
TRBV5-1	TRBJ2-5	-	TGCGCCAGCAGCGTTCAGGTGATGGAGACCCAGTACTTC	CASSVQVMETQYF
TRBV29-1	TRBJ2-1	TRBD2	TGCAGCGTTGGGACTAGCGTACAGAGCTCCTACAATGAGCAGTTCTTC	CSVGTSVQSSYNEQFF
TRBV10-3	TRBJ2-7	TRBD2	TGTGCCATCAGTGAGTCCGGACTAGCGGGAGTAGTTAGCGAGCAGTACTTC	CAISESGLAGVVSEQYF
TRBV14	TRBJ2-1	-	TGTGCCAGCAGCCAAGATCTCGCAATCAATGAGCAGTTCTTC	CASSQDLAINEQFF
TRBV2	TRBJ2-1	TRBD2	TGTGCCAGCCTTAGCGGGCCCAGACTGAATGAGCAGTTCTTC	CASLSGPRLNEQFF
TRBV2	TRBJ1-1	-	TGTGCCAGCTCCCTGGAGAACACTGAAGCTTTCTTT	CASSLENTEAFF
TRBV28	TRBJ1-1	-	TGTGCCAGCAGCCAGCTTCGACGGTTGAACACTGAAGCTTTCTTT	CASSQLRRLNTEAFF
TRBV28	TRBJ1-2	-	TGTGCCAGCAGTTTCGCTGGGGGAGGCTACACCTTC	CASSFAGGGYTF